This is a list of T cell receptor beta chains from one sample in a study of cytomegalovirus exposure and HLA in healthy donors. The table came from immunoSEQ multiplex PCR; TCRdb's copy has only in-frame clones and leaves some out. The sample consists of under 150,000 clones, about 80% of them appearing once. The sample taken for sequencing was PBMCs. The source of these receptors is a girl aged 2-9 years in good health and CMV-seronegative. CDR3s include the opening cysteine and the closing phenylalanine or tryptophan.

V gene	J gene	CDR3 protein
TRBV29-1	TRBJ2-7	CSVAAQGRSYEQYF
TRBV7-2	TRBJ2-3	CASSRRLSTDTQYF
TRBV7-9	TRBJ2-7	CASSLGTSGEQYF
TRBV6-5	TRBJ2-5	CASSYAGSGETQYF
TRBV11-2	TRBJ1-1	CASSFPRSSVNTEAFF
TRBV15	TRBJ1-1	CATSESGGLNTEAFF
TRBV5-1	TRBJ1-2	CASSLASGGLYGYTF
TRBV18	TRBJ1-5	CASSPNGDSNQPQHF
TRBV15	.	CATSPSRFSTTYEQYF
TRBV10-1	TRBJ1-3	CASSEASGNTIYF
TRBV6-1	TRBJ2-1	CASSEGTDPTYNEQFF
TRBV20-1	TRBJ2-5	CSAIGQETQYF
TRBV28	TRBJ1-4	CASRIGQGAVGAKLFF
TRBV5-1	TRBJ2-7	CASSLPGQGDEQYF
TRBV30	TRBJ2-7	CAWSRSYEQYF
TRBV6-6	TRBJ1-2	CASSYRDGNYGYTF
TRBV19	TRBJ2-7	CASSIKRATFGEQYF
TRBV6-1	TRBJ2-1	CAIASGGSGYEQFF
TRBV27	TRBJ2-1	CASSSRDTNSNEQFF
TRBV4-1	TRBJ1-5	CASSQENRQGATQHF
TRBV6-1	TRBJ2-5	CASSEILGQGVETQYF
TRBV27	TRBJ2-5	CASSLSSGAWETQYF
TRBV7-9	TRBJ1-4	CASSLGGDREKLFF
TRBV27	TRBJ2-5	CASSSMTGKRGGRETQYF
TRBV11-2	TRBJ2-7	CASSLGSGRGEQYF
TRBV21-1	TRBJ1-1	CASSRPTQMNTEAFF
TRBV28	TRBJ1-2	CASRSGAWNYGYTF
TRBV15	TRBJ2-7	CATSRDRGYEQYF
TRBV25-1	TRBJ2-2	CASRLSGELFF
TRBV7-9	TRBJ2-7	CASRETSGSYYEQYF
TRBV5-8	TRBJ1-1	CASSLDGEGNTEAFF
TRBV27	TRBJ2-3	CASNPARLAVSTDTQYF
TRBV10-1	TRBJ2-7	CASSATGHRDEQYF
TRBV30	TRBJ1-1	CAWSGLAGDTEAFF
TRBV27	TRBJ2-2	CASKLAGPNTGELFF
TRBV4-1	TRBJ2-7	CASSQVDMGLAGGHEQYF
TRBV5-6	TRBJ1-1	CASSLSGQLMNTEAFF
TRBV14	TRBJ1-3	CASSQNRGGNTIYF
TRBV27	TRBJ2-3	CASSFRTSGPDTQYF
TRBV4-2	TRBJ2-7	CASSQGVGQPYEQYF
TRBV30	TRBJ1-2	CAWSWRANYGYTF
TRBV27	TRBJ2-1	CASRVAGASSYNEQFF
TRBV6-5	TRBJ2-5	CASSSRGLDLYYF
TRBV7-9	TRBJ2-7	CASSFLANRKLARDEQYF
TRBV9	TRBJ1-1	CASSASYRVDTEAFF
TRBV27	TRBJ2-7	CASSAGTRLPYEQYF
TRBV10-3	TRBJ1-5	CAISQQDRGNQPQHF
TRBV5-4	TRBJ2-7	CASSPNLGTGYEQYF
TRBV5-1	TRBJ2-1	CASSLSGEMYNEQFF
TRBV6-5	TRBJ2-1	CASRKTSGGGGEQFF
TRBV6-6	TRBJ1-1	CASSYLPRELDTEAFF
TRBV7-2	TRBJ2-1	CASSLGQGGMGEQFF
TRBV6-7	TRBJ2-7	CASSWGGFHEQYF
TRBV5-5	.	CASSLVLGAYEQYF